The rows below give T cell receptor beta chains drawn from one sample of a study of regulatory and conventional T cells in RAG deficiency. Repertoires were generated with immunoSEQ multiplex PCR, while TCRdb's copy carries only in-frame clones and drops some. The sample consists of thousands of clones, about 94% of them appearing once. These data were likewise used in another study, on regulatory T cells.

Material for sequencing was CD127- CD25+ CD4+ Tregs sorted from blood. Receptor source: a human donor in good health. CDR3s include the opening cysteine and the closing phenylalanine or tryptophan. A D gene is named only where the DNA matches it firmly. Clone size is stated in some rows and not others, as once, few, many or a class when expanded.

v_call	clone_size	j_call	d_call	cdr3_nt	cdr3_aa
TRBV6-6	NA	TRBJ1-2	TRBD1	TGTGCCAGCAGTTACCGAGGACAGGGTGGGAGCTATGGCTACACCTTC	CASSYRGQGGSYGYTF
TRBV15	NA	TRBJ1-2	TRBD1	TGTGCCACCAGCAGACGGACAGGGAGGGATGGCTACACCTTC	CATSRRTGRDGYTF
TRBV30	NA	TRBJ2-5	NA	TGTGCCTGGAGTGGACTGAAAGAGACCCAGTACTTC	CAWSGLKETQYF
TRBV10-3	few	TRBJ1-3	NA	TGTGCCATCAGTGCCCTAAACCCCGGGGACACCATATATTTT	CAISALNPGDTIYF
TRBV7-9	NA	TRBJ1-6	NA	TGTGCCAGCAGCTTAGTGGGAGGGCAAGGATCACCCCTCCACTTT	CASSLVGGQGSPLHF
TRBV13	NA	TRBJ1-6	NA	TGTGCCAGCAGCTTTAACAAACGGGATTCACCCCTCCACTTT	CASSFNKRDSPLHF
TRBV6-1	NA	TRBJ1-1	NA	TGTGCCAGCAGTGCCCGACACATGGCCTTGACTGAAGCTTTCTTT	CASSARHMALTEAFF
TRBV2	NA	TRBJ1-1	NA	TGTGCCAGCAGTGGACAGCTGCTGAACACTGAAGCTTTCTTT	CASSGQLLNTEAFF
TRBV9	once	TRBJ2-7	TRBD2	TGTGCCAGCAGCGTACCGGCCCCTAGCGGGAGCTACGAGCAGTACTTC	CASSVPAPSGSYEQYF
TRBV7-9	NA	TRBJ2-5	TRBD2	TGTGCCAGCAGCTTAGAGGGAGGGCCAAAAGAGACCCAGTACTTC	CASSLEGGPKETQYF
TRBV19	NA	TRBJ1-1	NA	TGTGCCAGTAGTCCACGCCCCGGGTATTCGAACCCTGAAGCTTTCTTT	CASSPRPGYSNPEAFF
TRBV19	NA	TRBJ1-1	NA	TGTGCCAGTAGGTACACGAACACTGAAGCTTTCTTT	CASRYTNTEAFF
TRBV19	NA	TRBJ1-5	NA	TGTGCCAGTAGTATCCGGAGCGGGGGCAATCAGCCCCAGCATTTT	CASSIRSGGNQPQHF
TRBV4-2	NA	TRBJ1-5	NA	TGTGCCAGCAGCCAATTTGGAGGCAATCAGCCCCAGCATTTT	CASSQFGGNQPQHF
TRBV5-5	NA	TRBJ1-1	NA	TGTGCCAGCAGCTTATATGACAGGGAAGCTTTCTTT	CASSLYDREAFF
TRBV5-5	once	TRBJ2-7	NA	TGTGCCAGCAGCTCGAAGGCCGGGATCCCCTACGAGCAGTACTTC	CASSSKAGIPYEQYF
TRBV7-6	NA	TRBJ2-6	NA	TGTGCCAGCAGCCCTCTAGGGGCCAACGTCCTGACTTTC	CASSPLGANVLTF
TRBV19	NA	TRBJ1-1	NA	TGTGCCAGTAGTATTCAGGCGCGCACTGAAGCTTTCTTT	CASSIQARTEAFF
TRBV27	NA	TRBJ2-1	NA	TGTGCCAGCAGTCCCGACAGGCTAGCGGTTAGGAATGAGCAGTTCTTC	CASSPDRLAVRNEQFF
TRBV10-3	NA	TRBJ2-3	NA	TGTGCCATCAGTGACCAGGTCCCTAGCACAGATACGCAGTATTTT	CAISDQVPSTDTQYF
TRBV6-1	NA	TRBJ2-1	TRBD2	TGTGCCAGCAGTGAATTGGGACTAGCGGGATACAATGAGCAGTTCTTC	CASSELGLAGYNEQFF
TRBV5-1	NA	TRBJ1-5	TRBD1	TGCGCCAGCAGCCCGACCGGGACAGGGAGCAATCAGCCCCAGCATTTT	CASSPTGTGSNQPQHF
TRBV30	NA	TRBJ2-3	NA	TGTGCCTGGAGTTTGGGAGTAGATACGCAGTATTTT	CAWSLGVDTQYF
TRBV5-5	NA	TRBJ2-5	NA	TGTGCCAGCAGCGGGCGCCAAGAGACCCAGTACTTC	CASSGRQETQYF
TRBV7-2	NA	TRBJ2-3	TRBD2	TGTGCCAGCAGCTACCCCGGGACTAGCGGCCCAATCGATACGCAGTATTTT	CASSYPGTSGPIDTQYF
TRBV7-2	NA	TRBJ2-2	NA	TGTGCCAGCAGCCTCTCCAGCGGGAACACCGGGGAGCTGTTTTTT	CASSLSSGNTGELFF
TRBV15	NA	TRBJ1-5	NA	TGTGCCACCAGCAGAGAGCCAGGGAGGGAGCCCCAGCATTTT	CATSREPGREPQHF
TRBV10-3	NA	TRBJ2-7	TRBD1	TGTGCCATCAAAAGAGGGACAGGGACCTACGAGCAGTACTTC	CAIKRGTGTYEQYF
TRBV27	NA	TRBJ1-2	NA	TGTGCCAGCAGTCAGCGCCCCTTAGGGAGCACCTTTAACTATGGCTACACCTTC	CASSQRPLGSTFNYGYTF
TRBV27	NA	TRBJ1-4	NA	TGTGCCAGCAGTTTAGTGATTAGGGTATTCGGCAGGGATCAGGCGCTGGCTAATGAAAAACTGTTTTTT	CASSLVIRVFGRDQALANEKLFF
TRBV30	NA	TRBJ1-1	NA	TGTGCCTGGAGTGTACAGGGGAACACTGAAGCTTTCTTT	CAWSVQGNTEAFF
TRBV6-1	NA	TRBJ2-2	NA	TGTGCCAGCAGTGTGGGTGGACAGCAGATTACCGGGGAGCTGTTTTTT	CASSVGGQQITGELFF
TRBV6-6	few	TRBJ1-3	NA	TGTGCCAGCAGTTACTCGAGTGTTACAAACACCATATATTTT	CASSYSSVTNTIYF
TRBV5-1	NA	TRBJ2-7	NA	TGCGCCAGCACCCTTGACGGACAGATCTACGAGCAGTACTTC	CASTLDGQIYEQYF
TRBV6-5	NA	TRBJ2-7	NA	TGTGCCAGCAGAGGACAGTACCCCGGCTCCTACGAGCAGTACTTC	CASRGQYPGSYEQYF
TRBV30	NA	TRBJ2-3	TRBD1	TGTGCCTGGTCCCCTTACAGGGGGCGCTCTTCCACAGATACGCAGTATTTT	CAWSPYRGRSSTDTQYF
TRBV10-2	once	TRBJ2-2	NA	TGCGCCAGCAGGGGAGAACCCGGGGAGCTGTTTTTT	CASRGEPGELFF
TRBV4-2	NA	TRBJ2-2	NA	TGTGCCAGCAGCCAAGAGGGGGCTAGCGGCACGAACACCGGGGAGCTGTTTTTT	CASSQEGASGTNTGELFF
TRBV5-1	NA	TRBJ1-2	TRBD1	TGCGCCAGCAGCAACACAGGGGCGGGAGGCTACACCTTC	CASSNTGAGGYTF
TRBV7-9	NA	TRBJ1-1	TRBD1	TGTGCCAGCAGCTTAGCTGGACAGGGGACCACTGAAGCTTTCTTT	CASSLAGQGTTEAFF
TRBV29-1	NA	TRBJ2-5	NA	TGCAGCGCGTACCGGGACTTCCAAGAGACCCAGTACTTC	CSAYRDFQETQYF
TRBV6-6	few	TRBJ2-1	TRBD1	TGTGCCAGCAGGGACAGGGGGTACAATGAGCAGTTCTTC	CASRDRGYNEQFF
TRBV9	NA	TRBJ2-2	TRBD2	TGTGCCAGCAGCGGATTAGCGGGAGGATCCGGGGAGCTGTTTTTT	CASSGLAGGSGELFF
TRBV27	NA	TRBJ1-1	NA	TGTGCCAGCAGTTTATCGAAAGCGAGCACTGAAGCTTTCTTT	CASSLSKASTEAFF
TRBV7-9	NA	TRBJ2-3	NA	TGTGCCAGCAGTCCCACGGCAGATACGCAGTATTTT	CASSPTADTQYF
TRBV7-8	NA	TRBJ2-2	NA	TGTGCCAGCACCAAAAACGACGTCCGCGGCCGGAACACCGGGGAGCTGTTTTTT	CASTKNDVRGRNTGELFF
TRBV19	NA	TRBJ2-5	TRBD1	TGTGCCAGTAGTAGACTCCGGGACAGGGGGGAAGAGACCCAGTACTTC	CASSRLRDRGEETQYF
TRBV6-1	NA	TRBJ1-1	NA	TGTGCCAGCAGTCGCACAGGGACTGAAGCTTTCTTT	CASSRTGTEAFF